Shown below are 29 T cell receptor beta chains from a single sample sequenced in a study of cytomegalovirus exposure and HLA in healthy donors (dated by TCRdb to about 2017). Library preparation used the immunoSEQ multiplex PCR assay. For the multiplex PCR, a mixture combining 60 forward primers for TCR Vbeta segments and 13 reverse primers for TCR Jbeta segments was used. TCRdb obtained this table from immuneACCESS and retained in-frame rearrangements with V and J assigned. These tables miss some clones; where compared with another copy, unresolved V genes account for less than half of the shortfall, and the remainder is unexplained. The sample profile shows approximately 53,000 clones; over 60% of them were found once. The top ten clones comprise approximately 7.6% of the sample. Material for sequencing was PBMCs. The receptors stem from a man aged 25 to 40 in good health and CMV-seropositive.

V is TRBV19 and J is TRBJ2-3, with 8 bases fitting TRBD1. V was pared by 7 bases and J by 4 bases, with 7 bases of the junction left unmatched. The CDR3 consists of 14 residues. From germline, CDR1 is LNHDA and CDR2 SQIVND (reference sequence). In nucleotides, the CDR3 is TGTGCCAGTAAACGGACAGGGACCGCAGATACGCAGTATTTT. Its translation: CASKRTGTADTQYF.

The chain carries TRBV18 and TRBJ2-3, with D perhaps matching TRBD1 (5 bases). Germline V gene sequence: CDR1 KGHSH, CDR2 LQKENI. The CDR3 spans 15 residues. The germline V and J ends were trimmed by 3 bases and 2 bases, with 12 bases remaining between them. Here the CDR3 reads CASSPRTSTTDTQYF. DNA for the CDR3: TGTGCCAGCTCACCTCGGACAAGTACCACAGATACGCAGTATTTT.

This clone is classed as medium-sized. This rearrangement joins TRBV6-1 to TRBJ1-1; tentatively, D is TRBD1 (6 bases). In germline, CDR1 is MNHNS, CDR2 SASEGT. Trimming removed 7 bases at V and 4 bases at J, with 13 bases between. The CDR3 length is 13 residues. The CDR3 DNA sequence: TGTGCCAGCAACGTACAGGGAAGCACTGAAGCTTTCTTT. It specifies CASNVQGSTEAFF.

DNA of the CDR3: TGTGCCAGCAGCAGAGCCCCGGGACAGGGGGCACAGGGGACTGAAGCTTTCTTT. Translated: CASSRAPGQGAQGTEAFF. This chain uses TRBV27 with TRBJ1-1; 12 bases agree with TRBD1. The CDR3 is made up of 18 amino acids. CDR1 and CDR2 from the germline V gene are MNHEY and SMNVEV (reference sequence). Trimming cost V 6 bases and J 5 bases; bases outside gene matches: 16.

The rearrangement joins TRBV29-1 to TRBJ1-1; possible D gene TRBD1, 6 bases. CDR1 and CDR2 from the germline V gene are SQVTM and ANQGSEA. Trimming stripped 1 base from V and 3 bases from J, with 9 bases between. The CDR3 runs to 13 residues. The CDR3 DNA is TGCAGCGTTGAAGTGTCAGGGGACACTGAAGCTTTCTTT. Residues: CSVEVSGDTEAFF.

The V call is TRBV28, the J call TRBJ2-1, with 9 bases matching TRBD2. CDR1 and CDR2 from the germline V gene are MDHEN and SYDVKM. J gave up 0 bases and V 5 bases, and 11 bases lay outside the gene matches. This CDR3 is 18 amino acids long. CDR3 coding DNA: TGTGCCAGCAGTCCCCCGGCTAGCGGGGTGAGCTCCTACAATGAGCAGTTCTTC. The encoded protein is CASSPPASGVSSYNEQFF.

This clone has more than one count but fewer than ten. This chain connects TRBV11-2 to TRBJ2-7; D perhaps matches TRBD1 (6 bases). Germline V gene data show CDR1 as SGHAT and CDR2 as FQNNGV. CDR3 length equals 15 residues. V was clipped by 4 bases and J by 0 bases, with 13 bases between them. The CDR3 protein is CASSSNEGDSYEQYF. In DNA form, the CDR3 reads TGTGCCAGCAGCTCAAACGAGGGGGACTCCTACGAGCAGTACTTC.

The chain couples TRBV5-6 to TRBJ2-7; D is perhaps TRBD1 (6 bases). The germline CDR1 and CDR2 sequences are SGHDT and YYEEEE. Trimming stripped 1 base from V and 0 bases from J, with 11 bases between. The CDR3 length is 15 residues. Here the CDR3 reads CASSLYQGISYEQYF. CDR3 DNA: TGTGCCAGCAGCTTGTATCAGGGGATCTCCTACGAGCAGTACTTC. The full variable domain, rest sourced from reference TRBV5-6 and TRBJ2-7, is DAGVTQSPTHLIKTRGQQVTLRCSPKSGHDTVSWYQQALGQGPQFIFQYYEEEERQRGNFPDRFSGHQFPNYSSELNVNALLLGDSALYLCASSLYQGISYEQYFGPGTRLTVT.

The CDR3: CASSYTRTSGGTQYF. The CDR3 coding sequence is TGTGCCAGCAGTTACACCCGGACTAGCGGGGGGACCCAGTACTTC. The chain recombines TRBV6-5 with TRBJ2-5; 13 bases fit TRBD2. The germline CDR1 and CDR2 sequences are MNHEY and SVGAGI. The CDR3 sequence is 15 residues long. J was trimmed by 7 bases and V by 2 bases; bases with no gene match: 4.

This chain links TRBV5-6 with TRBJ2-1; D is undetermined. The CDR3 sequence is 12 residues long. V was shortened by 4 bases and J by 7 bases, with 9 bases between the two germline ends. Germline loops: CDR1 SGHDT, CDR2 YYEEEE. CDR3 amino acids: CASSPRRNEQFF. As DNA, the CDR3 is TGTGCCAGCAGCCCGAGAAGAAATGAGCAGTTCTTC.

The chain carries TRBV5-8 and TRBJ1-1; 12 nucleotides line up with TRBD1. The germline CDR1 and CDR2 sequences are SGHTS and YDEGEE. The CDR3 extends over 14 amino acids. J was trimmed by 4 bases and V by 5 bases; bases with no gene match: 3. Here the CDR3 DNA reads TGTGCCAGCAGTCGGGACAGGGGGCTCACTGAAGCTTTCTTT. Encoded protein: CASSRDRGLTEAFF.

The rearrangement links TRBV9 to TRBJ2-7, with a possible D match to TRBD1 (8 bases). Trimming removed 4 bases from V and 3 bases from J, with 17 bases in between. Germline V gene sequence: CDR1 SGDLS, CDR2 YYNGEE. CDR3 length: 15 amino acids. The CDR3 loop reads CASSPREDRDYEQYF. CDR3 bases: TGTGCCAGCAGCCCCCGGGAGGACAGGGACTACGAGCAGTACTTC.

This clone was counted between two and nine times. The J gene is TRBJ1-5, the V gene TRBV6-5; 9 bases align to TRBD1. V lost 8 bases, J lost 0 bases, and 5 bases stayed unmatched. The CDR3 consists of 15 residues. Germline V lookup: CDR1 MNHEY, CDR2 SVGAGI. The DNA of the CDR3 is TGTGCCAGCCGGGACAGGGAATATAGCAATCAGCCCCAGCATTTT. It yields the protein CASRDREYSNQPQHF.

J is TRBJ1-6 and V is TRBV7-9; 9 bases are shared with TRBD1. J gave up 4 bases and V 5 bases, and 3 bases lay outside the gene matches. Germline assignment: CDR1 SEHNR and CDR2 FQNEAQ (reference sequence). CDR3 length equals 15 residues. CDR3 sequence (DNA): TGTGCCAGCAGCCAGGGGACAGGGTATAATTCACCCCTCCACTTT. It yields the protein CASSQGTGYNSPLHF.

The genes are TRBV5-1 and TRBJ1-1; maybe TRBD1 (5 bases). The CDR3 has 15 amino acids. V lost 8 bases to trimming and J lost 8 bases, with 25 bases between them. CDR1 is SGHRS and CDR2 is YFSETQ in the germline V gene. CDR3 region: CARDRDGAQRTEAFF. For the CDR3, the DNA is TGCGCCAGGGATCGAGATGGGGCCCAGCGTACGGAAGCTTTCTTT.

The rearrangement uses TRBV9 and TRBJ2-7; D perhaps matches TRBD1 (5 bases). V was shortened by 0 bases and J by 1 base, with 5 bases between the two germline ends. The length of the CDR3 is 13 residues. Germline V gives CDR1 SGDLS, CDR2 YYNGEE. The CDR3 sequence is CASSVAGSYEQYF. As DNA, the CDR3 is TGTGCCAGCAGCGTAGCAGGGTCCTACGAGCAGTACTTC.

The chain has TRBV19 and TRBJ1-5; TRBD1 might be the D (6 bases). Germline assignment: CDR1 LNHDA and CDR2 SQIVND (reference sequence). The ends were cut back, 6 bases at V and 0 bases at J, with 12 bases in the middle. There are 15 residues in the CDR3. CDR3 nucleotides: TGTGCCAGTAGCTCAGGGGTGCATAGCAATCAGCCCCAGCATTTT. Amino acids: CASSSGVHSNQPQHF.

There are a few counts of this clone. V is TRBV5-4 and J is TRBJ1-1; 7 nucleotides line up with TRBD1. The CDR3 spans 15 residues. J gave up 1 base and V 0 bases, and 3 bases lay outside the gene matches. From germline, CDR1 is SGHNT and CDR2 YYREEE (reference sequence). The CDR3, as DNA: TGTGCCAGCAGCTTGGCCCGGGACAGGAACACTGAAGCTTTCTTT. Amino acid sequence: CASSLARDRNTEAFF.

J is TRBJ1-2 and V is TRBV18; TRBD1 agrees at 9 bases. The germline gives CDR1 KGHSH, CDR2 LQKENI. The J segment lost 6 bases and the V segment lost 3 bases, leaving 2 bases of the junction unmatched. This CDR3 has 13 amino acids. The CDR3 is CASSPGTGNGYTF. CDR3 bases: TGTGCCAGCTCACCCGGGACAGGGAATGGCTACACCTTC.

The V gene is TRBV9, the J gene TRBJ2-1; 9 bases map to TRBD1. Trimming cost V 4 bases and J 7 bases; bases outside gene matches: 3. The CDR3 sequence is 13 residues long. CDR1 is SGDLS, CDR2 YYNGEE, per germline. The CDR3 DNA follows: TGTGCCAGCAGCCGACAGGGGGAGAATGAGCAGTTCTTC. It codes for CASSRQGENEQFF.

The CDR3 DNA reads TGTGCCAGCAGCAGGACAGCTAACTATGGCTACACCTTC. It translates to CASSRTANYGYTF. The chain links TRBV2 to TRBJ1-2; D may be TRBD1 (6 bases). The V end was cut by 6 bases, the J end by 0 bases, with 8 bases between. This CDR3 comprises 13 residues. Germline-derived CDR1 and CDR2 are SNHLY and FYNNEI.

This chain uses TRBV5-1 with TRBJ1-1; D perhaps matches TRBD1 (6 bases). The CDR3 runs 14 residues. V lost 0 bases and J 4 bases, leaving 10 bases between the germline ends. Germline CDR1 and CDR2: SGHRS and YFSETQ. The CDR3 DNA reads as TGCGCCAGCAGCTTGGGGGGGGGCGGCACTGAAGCTTTCTTT. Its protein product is CASSLGGGGTEAFF.

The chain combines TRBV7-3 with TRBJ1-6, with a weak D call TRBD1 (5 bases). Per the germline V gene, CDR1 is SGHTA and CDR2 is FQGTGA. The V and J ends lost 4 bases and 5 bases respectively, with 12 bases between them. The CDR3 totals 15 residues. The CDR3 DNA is TGTGCCAGCAGCTCCCAGGGCCTGCATAATTCACCCCTCCACTTT. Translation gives CASSSQGLHNSPLHF.

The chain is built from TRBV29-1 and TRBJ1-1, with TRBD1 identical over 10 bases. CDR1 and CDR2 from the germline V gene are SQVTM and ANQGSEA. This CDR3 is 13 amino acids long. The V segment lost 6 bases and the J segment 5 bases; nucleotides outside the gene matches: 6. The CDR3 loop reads CSVHRDRGTEAFF. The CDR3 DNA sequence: TGCAGCGTCCACCGGGACAGGGGAACTGAAGCTTTCTTT.

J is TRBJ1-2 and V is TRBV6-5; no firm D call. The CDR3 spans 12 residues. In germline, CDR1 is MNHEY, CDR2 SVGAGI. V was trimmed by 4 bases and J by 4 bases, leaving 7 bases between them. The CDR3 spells CASSSGGYGYTF. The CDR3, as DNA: TGTGCCAGCAGTTCAGGTGGCTATGGCTACACCTTC.

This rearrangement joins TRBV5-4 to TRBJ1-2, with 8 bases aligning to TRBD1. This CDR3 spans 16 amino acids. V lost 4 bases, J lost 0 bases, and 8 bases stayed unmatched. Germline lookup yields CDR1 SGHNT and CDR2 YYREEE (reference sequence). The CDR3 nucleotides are TGTGCCAGCAGCCAAGACAGGGGTCGGACTAACTATGGCTACACCTTC. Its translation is CASSQDRGRTNYGYTF.

The CDR3 DNA reads TGTGCCAGCAGCGGCGGGCAGGGGGCCTACGAGCAGTACTTC. This sequence encodes CASSGGQGAYEQYF. The J gene is TRBJ2-7, the V gene TRBV5-5; 7 bases map to TRBD1. J gave up 2 bases and V 4 bases, and 6 bases lay outside the gene matches. Germline V gene data show CDR1 as SGHKS and CDR2 as YYEKEE (reference sequence). The CDR3 covers 14 residues.

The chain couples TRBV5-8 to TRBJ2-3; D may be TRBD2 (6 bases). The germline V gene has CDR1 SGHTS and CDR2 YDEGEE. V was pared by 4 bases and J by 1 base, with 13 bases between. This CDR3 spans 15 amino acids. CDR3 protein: CASSPGTWGTDTQYF. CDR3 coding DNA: TGTGCCAGCAGCCCTGGGACTTGGGGCACAGATACGCAGTATTTT.

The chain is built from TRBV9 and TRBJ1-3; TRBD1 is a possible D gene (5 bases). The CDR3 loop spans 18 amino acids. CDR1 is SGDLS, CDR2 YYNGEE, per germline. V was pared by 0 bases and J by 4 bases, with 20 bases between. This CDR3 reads CASSVAGWTGLSGNTIYF. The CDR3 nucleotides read TGTGCCAGCAGCGTAGCAGGGTGGACGGGCCTCTCGGGAAACACCATATATTTT.